The sequence of this T cell receptor beta chain was determined in a study of shared clonotypes between healthy human individuals. The CDR3 contains 10 residues. V was shortened by 5 bases and J by 16 bases, with 12 bases between the two germline ends. Germline CDR1 reads SGHAT; CDR2 reads FQNNGV. Several immunoSEQ plates held equal portions of the genomic DNA taken from each subset. Sequencing was performed with immunoSEQ multiplex PCR; in TCRdb, only in-frame clones are kept and a portion is missing. The table includes a few million clones, approximately 95% detected once. The chain has TRBV11-2 and TRBJ2-4; TRBD2 is a possible D gene (6 bases). The sequenced sample was naive CD4+ T cells from PBMCs. Subset specified: CD45RA+ positively selected. The receptor was derived from a young man in good health. Some clones in this sample may be carry-over from other donors' samples. The CDR3 coding sequence is TGTGCCAGCAGCGGCCGCGGGGCCTACTTC. It is translated as CASSGRGAYF.